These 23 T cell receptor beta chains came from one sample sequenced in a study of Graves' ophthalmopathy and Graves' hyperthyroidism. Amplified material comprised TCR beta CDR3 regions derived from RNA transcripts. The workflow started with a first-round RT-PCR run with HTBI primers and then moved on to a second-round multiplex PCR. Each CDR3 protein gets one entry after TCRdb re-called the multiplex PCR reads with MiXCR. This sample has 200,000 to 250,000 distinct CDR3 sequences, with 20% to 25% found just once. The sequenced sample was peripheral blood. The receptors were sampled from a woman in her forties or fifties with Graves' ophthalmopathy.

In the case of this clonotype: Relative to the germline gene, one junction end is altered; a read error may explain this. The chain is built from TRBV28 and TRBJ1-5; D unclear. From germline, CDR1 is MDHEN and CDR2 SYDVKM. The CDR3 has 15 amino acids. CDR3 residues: CASSFSAGTYQPPQF. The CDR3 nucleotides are TGTGCCAGCAGTTTTTCCGCTGGAACGTATCAGCCCCCGCAATTT.

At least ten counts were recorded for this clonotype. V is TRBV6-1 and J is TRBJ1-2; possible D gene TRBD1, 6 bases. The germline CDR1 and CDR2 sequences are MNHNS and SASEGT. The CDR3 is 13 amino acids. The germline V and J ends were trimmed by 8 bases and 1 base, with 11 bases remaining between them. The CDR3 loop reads CASGSRGNYGYTF. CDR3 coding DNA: TGTGCCAGCGGAAGCAGGGGTAACTATGGCTACACCTTC.

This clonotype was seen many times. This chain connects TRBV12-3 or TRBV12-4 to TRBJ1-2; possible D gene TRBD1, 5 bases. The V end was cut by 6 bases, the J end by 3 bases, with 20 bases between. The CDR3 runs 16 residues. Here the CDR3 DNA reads TGTGCCAGCAGCTCCCCCGGGGGTGGAGGCGACTATGGCTACACCTTC. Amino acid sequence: CASSSPGGGGDYGYTF.

DNA of the CDR3: TGTGCCAGCAGTTTTTCTGAGGTAGCTTTCTTT. Translation: CASSFSEVAFF. The J gene is TRBJ1-1, the V gene TRBV28; D is ambiguous. Germline V gene data show CDR1 as MDHEN and CDR2 as SYDVKM. V was cut by 3 bases and J by 10 bases, with 9 bases left in between. The CDR3 loop spans 11 amino acids. Based on the CDR3 plus reference TRBV28 and TRBJ1-1, the full variable domain is DVKVTQSSRYLVKRTGEKVFLECVQDMDHENMFWYRQDPGLGLRLIYFSYDVKMKEKGDIPEGYSVSREKKERFSLILESASTNQTSMYLCASSFSEVAFFGQGTRLTVV.

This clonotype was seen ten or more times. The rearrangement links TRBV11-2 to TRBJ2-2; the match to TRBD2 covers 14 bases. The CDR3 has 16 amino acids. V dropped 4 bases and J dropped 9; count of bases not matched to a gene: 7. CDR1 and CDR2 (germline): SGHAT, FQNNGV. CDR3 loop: CASSSGLAGVVRELFF. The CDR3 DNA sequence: TGTGCCAGCAGCTCGGGACTAGCGGGAGTGGTCAGGGAGCTGTTTTTT.

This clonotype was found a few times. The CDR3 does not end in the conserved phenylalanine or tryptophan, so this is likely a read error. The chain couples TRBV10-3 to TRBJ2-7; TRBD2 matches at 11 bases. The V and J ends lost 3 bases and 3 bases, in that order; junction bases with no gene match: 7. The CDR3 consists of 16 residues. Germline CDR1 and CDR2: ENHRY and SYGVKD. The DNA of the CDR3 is TGTGCCATCAGTGAAAATCAACTAGCGGGAGTCTACGAGCAGTACTTA. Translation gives CAISENQLAGVYEQYL.

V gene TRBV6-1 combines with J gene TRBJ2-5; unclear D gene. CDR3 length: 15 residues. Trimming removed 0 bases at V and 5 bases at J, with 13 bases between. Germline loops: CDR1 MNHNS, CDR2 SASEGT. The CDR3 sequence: CASSEASRSRETQYF. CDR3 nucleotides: TGTGCCAGCAGTGAAGCATCCCGGAGCCGGGAGACCCAGTACTTC.

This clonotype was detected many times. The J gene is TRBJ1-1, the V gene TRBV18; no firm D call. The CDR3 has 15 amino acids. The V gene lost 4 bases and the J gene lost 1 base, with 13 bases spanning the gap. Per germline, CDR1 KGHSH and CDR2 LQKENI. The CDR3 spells CASSREDVRNTEAFF. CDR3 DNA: TGTGCCAGCTCACGGGAGGACGTCAGGAACACTGAAGCTTTCTTT.

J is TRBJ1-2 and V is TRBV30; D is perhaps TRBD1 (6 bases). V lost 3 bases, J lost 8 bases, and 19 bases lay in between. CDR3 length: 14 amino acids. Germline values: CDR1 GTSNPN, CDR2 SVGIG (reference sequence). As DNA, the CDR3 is TGTGCCTGGAGCGTCGGGGGGGGCAGGGCCGGCTACACCTTC. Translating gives CAWSVGGGRAGYTF.

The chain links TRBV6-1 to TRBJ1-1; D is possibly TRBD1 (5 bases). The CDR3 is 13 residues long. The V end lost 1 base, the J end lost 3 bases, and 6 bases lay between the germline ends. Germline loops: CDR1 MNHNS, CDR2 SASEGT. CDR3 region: CASSEGDYTEAFF. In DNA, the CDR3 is TGTGCCAGCAGTGAAGGGGACTACACTGAAGCTTTCTTT.

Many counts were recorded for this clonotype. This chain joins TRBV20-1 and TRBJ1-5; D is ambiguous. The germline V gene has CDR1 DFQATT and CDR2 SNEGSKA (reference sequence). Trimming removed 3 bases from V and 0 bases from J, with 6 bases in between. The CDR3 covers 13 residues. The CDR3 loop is CSARTPSNQPQHF. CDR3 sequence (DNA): TGCAGTGCTAGGACACCTAGCAATCAGCCCCAGCATTTT.

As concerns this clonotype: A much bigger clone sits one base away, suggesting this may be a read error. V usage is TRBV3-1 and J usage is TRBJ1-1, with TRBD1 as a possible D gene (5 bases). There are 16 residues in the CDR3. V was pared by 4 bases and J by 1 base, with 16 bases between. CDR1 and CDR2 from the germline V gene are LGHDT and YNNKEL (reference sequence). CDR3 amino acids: CASSRFVRGWNTEAFF. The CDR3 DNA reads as TGTGCCAGCAGCCGGTTCGTGAGGGGATGGAACACTGAAGCTTTCTTT.

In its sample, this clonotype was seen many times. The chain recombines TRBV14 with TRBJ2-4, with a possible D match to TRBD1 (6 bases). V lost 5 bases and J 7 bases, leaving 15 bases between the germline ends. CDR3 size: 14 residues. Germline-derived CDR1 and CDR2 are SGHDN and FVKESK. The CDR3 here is CASSYSRDKNIQYF. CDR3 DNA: TGTGCCAGCAGCTACTCCCGGGACAAGAACATTCAGTACTTC.

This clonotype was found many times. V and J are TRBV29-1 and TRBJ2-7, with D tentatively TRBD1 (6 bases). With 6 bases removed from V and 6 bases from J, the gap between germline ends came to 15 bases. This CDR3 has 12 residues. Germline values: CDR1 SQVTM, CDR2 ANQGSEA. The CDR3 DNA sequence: TGCAGCGTCTTAGGGACATTTCTCGAGCAGTACTTC. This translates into CSVLGTFLEQYF.

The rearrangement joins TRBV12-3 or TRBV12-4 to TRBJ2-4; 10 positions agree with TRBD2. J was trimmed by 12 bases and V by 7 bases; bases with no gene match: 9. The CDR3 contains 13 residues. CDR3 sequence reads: CASIRAGGPAQYF. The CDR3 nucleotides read TGTGCCAGCATTAGAGCGGGAGGGCCCGCTCAGTACTTC.

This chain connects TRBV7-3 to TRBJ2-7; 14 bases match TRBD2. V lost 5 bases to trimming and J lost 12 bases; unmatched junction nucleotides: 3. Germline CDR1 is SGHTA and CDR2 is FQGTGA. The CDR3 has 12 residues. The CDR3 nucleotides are TGTGCCAGCAGCCTCGGACTAGCGGGAGGGTACTTC. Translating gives CASSLGLAGGYF.

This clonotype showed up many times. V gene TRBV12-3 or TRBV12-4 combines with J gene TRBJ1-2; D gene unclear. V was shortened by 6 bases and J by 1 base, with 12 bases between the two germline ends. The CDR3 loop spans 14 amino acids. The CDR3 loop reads CASSHQHDNYGYTF. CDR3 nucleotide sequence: TGTGCCAGCAGCCACCAACACGATAACTATGGCTACACCTTC.

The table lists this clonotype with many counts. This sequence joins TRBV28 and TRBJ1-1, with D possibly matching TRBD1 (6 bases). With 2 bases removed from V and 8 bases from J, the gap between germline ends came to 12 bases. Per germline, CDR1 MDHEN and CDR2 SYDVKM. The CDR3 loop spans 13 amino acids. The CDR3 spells CASSLADSDEAFF. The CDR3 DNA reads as TGTGCCAGCAGTTTAGCGGACAGTGACGAAGCTTTCTTT. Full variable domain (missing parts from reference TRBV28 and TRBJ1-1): DVKVTQSSRYLVKRTGEKVFLECVQDMDHENMFWYRQDPGLGLRLIYFSYDVKMKEKGDIPEGYSVSREKKERFSLILESASTNQTSMYLCASSLADSDEAFFGQGTRLTVV.

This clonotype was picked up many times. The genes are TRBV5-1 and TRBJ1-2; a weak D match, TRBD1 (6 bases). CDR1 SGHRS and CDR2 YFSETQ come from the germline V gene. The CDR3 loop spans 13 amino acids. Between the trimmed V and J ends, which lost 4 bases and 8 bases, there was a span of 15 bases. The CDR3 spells CASSVMAGVGYTF. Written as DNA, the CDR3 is TGCGCCAGCAGCGTGATGGCAGGGGTCGGCTACACCTTC.

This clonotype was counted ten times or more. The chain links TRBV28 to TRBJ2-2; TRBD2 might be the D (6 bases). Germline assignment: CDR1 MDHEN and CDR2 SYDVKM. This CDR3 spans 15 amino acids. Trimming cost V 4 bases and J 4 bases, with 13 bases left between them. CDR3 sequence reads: CASSWGVLTTGELFF. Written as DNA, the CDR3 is TGTGCCAGCAGTTGGGGGGTCCTAACCACCGGGGAGCTGTTTTTT.

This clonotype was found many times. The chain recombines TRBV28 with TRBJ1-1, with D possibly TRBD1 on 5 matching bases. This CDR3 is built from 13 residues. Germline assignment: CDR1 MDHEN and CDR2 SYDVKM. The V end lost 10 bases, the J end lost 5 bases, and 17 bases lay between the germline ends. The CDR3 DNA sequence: TGTGCCACCTGGTCCCGGGGGAGGACTGAAGCTTTCTTT. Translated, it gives CATWSRGRTEAFF.

CDR3 in amino acids: CASKQGGGGGTNSPLHF. In DNA, the CDR3 is TGTGCCAGCAAGCAGGGTGGTGGGGGCGGTACCAATTCACCCCTCCACTTT. The chain joins TRBV6-1 to TRBJ1-6; TRBD1 is a possible D gene (6 bases). Per the germline V gene, CDR1 is MNHNS and CDR2 is SASEGT. The CDR3 extends over 17 amino acids. Trimming cost V 7 bases and J 7 bases, with 23 bases left between them.

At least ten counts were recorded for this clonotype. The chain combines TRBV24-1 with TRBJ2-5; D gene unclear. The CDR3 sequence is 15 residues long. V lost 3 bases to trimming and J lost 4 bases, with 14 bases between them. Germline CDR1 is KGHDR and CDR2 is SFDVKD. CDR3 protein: CATSDKKASGETQYF. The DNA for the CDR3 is TGTGCCACCAGTGATAAAAAAGCTTCGGGAGAGACCCAGTACTTC.